This T cell receptor (beta chain) originates from a study of patients and donors after allogeneic stem cell transplantation. Between the trimmed V and J ends, which lost 5 bases and 10 bases, there was a span of 18 bases. This CDR3 contains 14 residues. The V gene's germline CDR1 is SGHAT and CDR2 FQNNGV. TCRdb re-analysed the RT-PCR reads in MiXCR, keeping a single row per CDR3 protein. The table has 410,000 or so distinct CDR3 sequences, around 16% seen once. This chain joins TRBV11-2 and TRBJ2-1; the D gene is possibly TRBD1 (6 bases). Sequences were obtained from blood, either unsorted or a sorted T cell fraction (not recorded which). This clonotype was obtained from a human donor who was either an allogeneic HSCT recipient or a stem cell or donor lymphocyte infusion donor (not recorded which). It is not recorded whose cells these are; they may come from a transplant donor. This chain's CDR3 is CASSTGTRAMEQFF. Written as DNA, the CDR3 is TGTGCCAGCAGCACCGGGACACGGGCAATGGAGCAGTTCTTC.